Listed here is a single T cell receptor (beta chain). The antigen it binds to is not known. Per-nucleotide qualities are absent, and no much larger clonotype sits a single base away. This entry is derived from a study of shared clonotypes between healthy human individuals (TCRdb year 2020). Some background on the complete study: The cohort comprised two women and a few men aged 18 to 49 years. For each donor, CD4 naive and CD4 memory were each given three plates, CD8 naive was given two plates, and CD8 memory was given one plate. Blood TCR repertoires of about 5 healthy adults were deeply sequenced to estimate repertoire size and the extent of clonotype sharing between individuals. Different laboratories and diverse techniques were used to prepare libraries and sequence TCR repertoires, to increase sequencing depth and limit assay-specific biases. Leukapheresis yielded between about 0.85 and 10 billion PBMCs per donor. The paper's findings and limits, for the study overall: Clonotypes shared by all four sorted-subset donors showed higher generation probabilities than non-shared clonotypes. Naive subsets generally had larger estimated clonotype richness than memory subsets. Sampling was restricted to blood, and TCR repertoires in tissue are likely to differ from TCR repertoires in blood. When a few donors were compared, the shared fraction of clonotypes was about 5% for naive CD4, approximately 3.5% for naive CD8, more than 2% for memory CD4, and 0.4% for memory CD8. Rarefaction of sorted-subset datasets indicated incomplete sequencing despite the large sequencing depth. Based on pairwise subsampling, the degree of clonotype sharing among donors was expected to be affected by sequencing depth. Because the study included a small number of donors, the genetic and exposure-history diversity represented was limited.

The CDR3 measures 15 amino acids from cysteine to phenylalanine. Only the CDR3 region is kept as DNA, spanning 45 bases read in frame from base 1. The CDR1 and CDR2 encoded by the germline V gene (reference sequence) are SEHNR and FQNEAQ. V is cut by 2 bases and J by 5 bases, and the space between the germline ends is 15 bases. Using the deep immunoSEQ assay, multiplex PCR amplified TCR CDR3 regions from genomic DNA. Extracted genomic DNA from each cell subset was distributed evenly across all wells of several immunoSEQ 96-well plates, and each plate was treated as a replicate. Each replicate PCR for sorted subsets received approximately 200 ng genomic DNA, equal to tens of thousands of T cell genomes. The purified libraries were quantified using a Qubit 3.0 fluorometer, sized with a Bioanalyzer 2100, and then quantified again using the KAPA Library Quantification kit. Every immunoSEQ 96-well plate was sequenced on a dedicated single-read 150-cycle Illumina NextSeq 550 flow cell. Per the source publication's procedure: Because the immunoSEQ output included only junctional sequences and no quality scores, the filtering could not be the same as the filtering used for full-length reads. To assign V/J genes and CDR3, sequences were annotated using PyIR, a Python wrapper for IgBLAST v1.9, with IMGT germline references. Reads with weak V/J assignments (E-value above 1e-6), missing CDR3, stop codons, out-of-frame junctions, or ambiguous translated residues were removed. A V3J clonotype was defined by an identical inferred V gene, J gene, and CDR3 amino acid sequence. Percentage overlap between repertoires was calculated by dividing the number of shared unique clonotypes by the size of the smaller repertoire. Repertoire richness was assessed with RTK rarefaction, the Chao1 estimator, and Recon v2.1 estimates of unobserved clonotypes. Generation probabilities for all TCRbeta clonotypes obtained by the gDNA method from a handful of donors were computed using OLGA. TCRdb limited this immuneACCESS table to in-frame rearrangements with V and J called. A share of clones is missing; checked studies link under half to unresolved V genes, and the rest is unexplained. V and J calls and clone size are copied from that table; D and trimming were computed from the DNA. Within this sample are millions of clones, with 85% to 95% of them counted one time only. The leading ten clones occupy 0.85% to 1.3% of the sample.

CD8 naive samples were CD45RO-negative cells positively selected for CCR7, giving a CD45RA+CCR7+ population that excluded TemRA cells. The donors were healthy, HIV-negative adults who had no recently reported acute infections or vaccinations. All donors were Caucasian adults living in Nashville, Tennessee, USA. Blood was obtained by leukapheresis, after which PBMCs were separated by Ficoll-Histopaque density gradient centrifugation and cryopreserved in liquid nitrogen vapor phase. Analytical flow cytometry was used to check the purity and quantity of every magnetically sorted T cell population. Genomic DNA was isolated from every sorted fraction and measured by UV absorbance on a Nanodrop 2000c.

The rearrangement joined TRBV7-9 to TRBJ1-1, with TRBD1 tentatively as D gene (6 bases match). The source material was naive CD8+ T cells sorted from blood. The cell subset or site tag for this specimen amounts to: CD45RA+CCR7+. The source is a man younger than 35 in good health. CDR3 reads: CASSLWDTGRTEAFF. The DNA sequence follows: TGTGCCAGCAGCTTATGGGACACAGGACGGACTGAAGCTTTCTTT.